The entry below describes one T cell receptor beta chain. This receptor's antigen is unknown. Per-base quality was not reported, and no clone a single base away is much larger than it. The germline V gene (reference sequence) sets CDR1 to LNHDA and CDR2 to SQIVND. V gives up 10 bases and J gives up 6 bases, and the segment between their germline ends measures 15 bases. The CDR3 runs 12 amino acids, cysteine and phenylalanine included. Just the 36-base CDR3 DNA is kept, in frame starting at base 1. Library preparation employed the immunoSEQ multiplex PCR assay. High-throughput TCR-beta CDR3 sequencing of genomic DNA from most patients was performed by Adaptive Biotechnologies. The authors processed their data as follows. Adaptive's ImmunoSEQ software supplied the TCR sequencing data for 15 to 20 patients, while MiXCR and VDJtools were used to process a few other patients. CDR3 nucleotide sequences shared between donor and recipient were removed because their origin could not be assigned. To count as alloreactive, a clone needed at least 2-fold expansion over unstimulated cells and a minimum CFSE-low frequency of 0.002% (template counts) or 0.001% (read counts). Clones were considered mappable if detected in sequenced pre-transplant spleen, lymph node, or MLR CFSE-low populations of the donor or recipient. The cumulative frequency of alloreactive clones was calculated as a percentage of all sequences, weighted by copy number. The table comes from immuneACCESS by way of TCRdb, which keeps in-frame sequences with V and J called. Part of the clones is missing from these tables; in studies checked, under half for an unresolved V gene and the rest for unknown reasons. That table gives V, J and clone size, and the DNA gave D and trimming. The sample has 35,000 to 40,000 clones on record, approximately 86% of them singletons. Roughly 17% of the sample lies in the top ten.

Dithiothreitol, EDTA incubations and collagenase D digestion were used to isolate intraepithelial and lamina propria lymphocytes from graft specimens. Bulk TCR-beta sequencing was performed on serial intestinal graft biopsy specimens collected as late as 600 days after transplant. These data are taken from a study of graft-versus-host responses after intestinal transplantation (dated by TCRdb to the early 2020s). For the wider study: Multivisceral, liver-intestinal, or isolated intestinal transplants were received by the recipients. Every recipient was given anti-thymocyte globulin induction, then maintenance tacrolimus and steroids for 3 to 4 years. Graft-versus-host and host-versus-graft alloreactive T cell clones were tracked in the graft, circulation and bone marrow after intestinal transplantation using bulk TCR-beta CDR3 sequencing. To identify alloreactive clones, pre-transplant mixed lymphocyte reaction products were sequenced and then compared with unstimulated pre-transplant donor and recipient T cells. The cohort enrolled roughly 25 intestinal transplant recipients including one retransplant, and a few patients lacking pretransplant specimens were excluded. A peak of at least 4% donor T cells among recipient peripheral blood mononuclear cells was the definition used for donor T cell macrochimerism. Samples from a few later patients were sequenced in-house on an Illumina MiSeq with MiXCR processing rather than by the commercial service. Findings and caveats that apply to the study as a whole: Conclusions were limited by the relatively low number and heterogeneity of intestinal transplant patients. High GvH to HvG T cell clonal ratios were observed in the allografts of patients with donor T cell macrochimerism. GvH clones were detected in recipient bone marrow, and some appeared earlier in ileal mucosa or blood, consistent with an intestinal mucosal origin. Early after transplant, peak levels of circulating GvH clones were found to be associated with declines in HvG clones.

The source material was ileum tissue, sampled less than 210 days after intestinal transplant. Rearrangement joined TRBV19 to TRBJ1-2; the D gene is unclear. This sequence originates from a human patient who received an intestinal transplant, so some T cells may come from the graft donor. The CDR3 reads as follows: CATTTLTDGYTF. The nucleotide sequence is TGTGCCACGACGACCTTAACGGATGGCTACACCTTC.